The 24 T cell receptor beta chains reported below all come from one sample, sequenced in a study of blood T cell repertoires in COVID-19. Data came from immunoSEQ multiplex PCR; TCRdb stores just in-frame clones and leaves some out. The profile shows 200,000 to 250,000 clones, around 89% of them singletons. The sequencing sample was made of PBMCs or T cells enriched from blood (not recorded which). These receptor sequences come from a man aged 30 to 39 who had been exposed to COVID-19.

This clone was seen a few times. The chain links TRBV2 to TRBJ2-5, with TRBD1 identical over 11 bases. This CDR3 spans 13 amino acids. In germline, CDR1 is SNHLY, CDR2 FYNNEI. V dropped 7 bases and J dropped 4; count of bases not matched to a gene: 2. CDR3 sequence: CASIGTGGETQYF. CDR3 bases: TGTGCCAGCATCGGGACAGGGGGAGAGACCCAGTACTTC. Looking up the rest from reference TRBV2 and TRBJ2-5 gives the full variable domain: EPEVTQTPSHQVTQMGQEVILRCVPISNHLYFYWYRQILGQKVEFLVSFYNNEISEKSEIFDDQFSVERPDGSNFTLKIRSTKLEDSAMYFCASIGTGGETQYFGPGTRLLVL.

The chain joins TRBV18 to TRBJ2-1; 9 bases line up with TRBD2. The J segment lost 3 bases and the V segment lost 1 base, leaving 16 bases of the junction unmatched. Germline values: CDR1 KGHSH, CDR2 LQKENI. This CDR3 spans 20 amino acids. The CDR3 nucleotides read TGTGCCAGCTCACCACGACTGAGCGGGGGGTCAACTACTTACTACAATGAGCAGTTCTTC. Its protein is CASSPRLSGGSTTYYNEQFF.

V gene TRBV7-2 combines with J gene TRBJ1-4; a weak D match, TRBD1 (5 bases). Germline CDR1 and CDR2: SGHTA and FQGNSA. The CDR3 is 16 amino acids. V was clipped by 3 bases and J by 8 bases, with 19 bases between them. CDR3 residues: CASSLGGRDFREKLFF. The DNA of the CDR3 is TGTGCCAGCAGCTTGGGGGGGAGGGACTTTAGGGAAAAACTGTTTTTT.

V and J are TRBV6-5 and TRBJ1-2; D call uncertain. This CDR3 contains 14 residues. Between the trimmed V and J ends, which lost 6 bases and 8 bases, there was a span of 19 bases. From germline, CDR1 is MNHEY and CDR2 SVGAGI. CDR3 nucleotides: TGTGCCAGCAGCATACTTGAGGGTAAAGGCGGCTACACCTTC. Its protein is CASSILEGKGGYTF.

This chain joins TRBV3-1 (or the pseudogene TRBV3-2) and TRBJ1-5; 9 nucleotides agree with TRBD1. The CDR3 covers 17 residues. The germline CDR1 and CDR2 sequences are LGHDT and YNNKEL (reference sequence). V shed 5 bases and J 6 bases; nucleotides not matched to a gene: 14. The CDR3 loop is CASSYPMGQGRGQPQHF. CDR3 DNA sequence: TGTGCCAGCAGCTACCCTATGGGACAGGGAAGGGGTCAGCCCCAGCATTTT.

The J gene is TRBJ1-1, the V gene TRBV12-1. TRBV12-1 is shown as a pseudogene. This CDR3 is built from 17 residues. DNA of the CDR3: TGTGCCAGCAGCCACTCCAGGGAGGAGGAGTGGGACACTGAAGCTTTCTTT. Translating it yields CASSHSREEEWDTEAFF.

This chain links TRBV20-1 with TRBJ1-1; D is perhaps TRBD1 (6 bases). V lost 3 bases and J 1 base, leaving 12 bases between the germline ends. CDR3 length: 14 amino acids. The V gene's germline CDR1 is DFQATT and CDR2 SNEGSKA (reference sequence). The CDR3 DNA reads as TGCAGTGCTAGTTCGGGACACCCGAACACTGAAGCTTTCTTT. Translating it yields CSASSGHPNTEAFF.

The chain carries TRBV4-1 and TRBJ1-5, with 7 bases fitting TRBD1. Germline V gives CDR1 MGHRA, CDR2 YSYEKL. The V and J ends lost 4 bases and 3 bases, in that order; junction bases with no gene match: 9. The CDR3 totals 16 residues. CDR3 amino acids: CASSLRQGGFNQPQHF. CDR3 bases: TGCGCCAGCAGCCTCCGACAGGGTGGGTTCAATCAGCCCCAGCATTTT.

This clone was found once. J is TRBJ1-5 and V is TRBV5-4; 8 bases align to TRBD1. CDR1 is SGHNT and CDR2 is YYREEE in the germline V gene (reference sequence). The V and J ends lost 0 bases and 4 bases, in that order; junction bases with no gene match: 3. This CDR3 comprises 15 residues. CDR3 coding DNA: TGTGCCAGCAGCTTGGACAGGGGGAGTAATCAGCCCCAGCATTTT. Translated: CASSLDRGSNQPQHF.

The rearrangement joins TRBV2 to TRBJ2-5, with D possibly TRBD1 on 6 matching bases. Germline lookup yields CDR1 SNHLY and CDR2 FYNNEI. The CDR3 length is 13 residues. V lost 6 bases and J lost 3, with 11 bases in between. The CDR3 here is CASSRDTKETQYF. The CDR3 nucleotides are TGTGCCAGCAGCCGGGACACCAAAGAGACCCAGTACTTC.

The chain recombines TRBV4-1 with TRBJ2-2; 7 nucleotides agree with TRBD1. The V gene end was trimmed by 5 bases and the J gene end by 1 base; junction bases not matched to a gene: 1. The CDR3 consists of 14 residues. The germline CDR1 and CDR2 sequences are MGHRA and YSYEKL. CDR3 sequence: CASSNRGNTGELFF. The CDR3 coding sequence is TGCGCCAGCAGCAACAGGGGGAACACCGGGGAGCTGTTTTTT.

The chain is built from TRBV6-5 and TRBJ2-3, with 7 bases identical to TRBD1. The CDR3 has 13 amino acids. V shed 11 bases and J 3 bases; nucleotides not matched to a gene: 8. Germline lookup yields CDR1 MNHEY and CDR2 SVGAGI. Here the CDR3 DNA reads TGTGCCGCTTCGACAGGGACAACAGATACGCAGTATTTT. Its protein product is CAASTGTTDTQYF.

The genes are TRBV5-5 and TRBJ1-1, with D uncertain. Germline values: CDR1 SGHKS, CDR2 YYEKEE (reference sequence). V gave up 0 bases and J gave up 0 bases, with 9 bases separating them. This CDR3 spans 15 amino acids. CDR3 nucleotides: TGTGCCAGCAGCTTGGCCGCCGGGATGAACACTGAAGCTTTCTTT. It encodes CASSLAAGMNTEAFF.

The CDR3 sequence is CASSPRRLANYGYTF. The CDR3 DNA reads TGTGCCAGCAGTCCTCGGCGGTTAGCTAACTATGGCTACACCTTC. The chain joins TRBV27 to TRBJ1-2; D ambiguous. V was cut by 5 bases and J by 0 bases, with 13 bases left in between. The germline V gene has CDR1 MNHEY and CDR2 SMNVEV (reference sequence). The CDR3 is 15 residues long.

This clone was observed a few times. This sequence joins TRBV24-1 and TRBJ2-3, with 10 bases matching TRBD1. Germline V CDR1 and CDR2: KGHDR, SFDVKD. Trimming removed 8 bases from V and 5 bases from J; junction bases left unmatched: 21. The length of the CDR3 is 19 residues. CDR3 nucleotide sequence: TGTGCCACCAACCGGACCCCGGGACAGGGGTGTTCAGCACGAGATACGCAGTATTTT. It translates to CATNRTPGQGCSARDTQYF.

The chain combines TRBV19 with TRBJ1-4, with 7 bases identical to TRBD1. The CDR3 contains 14 residues. CDR1 is LNHDA, CDR2 SQIVND, per germline (reference sequence). Losses at the gene ends were 8 bases for V and 5 bases for J; bases not matched to a gene: 8. In DNA, the CDR3 is TGTGCCAGTCGACCGGGACAGCAAAATGAAAAACTGTTTTTT. Protein: CASRPGQQNEKLFF. The entire variable domain, with the rest obtained from reference TRBV19 and TRBJ1-4, is as follows: DGGITQSPKYLFRKEGQNVTLSCEQNLNHDAMYWYRQDPGQGLRLIYYSQIVNDFQKGDIAEGYSVSREKKESFPLTVTSAQKNPTAFYLCASRPGQQNEKLFFGSGTQLSVL.

The J gene is TRBJ1-5, the V gene TRBV20-1, with D possibly being TRBD1 (5 bases). V lost 3 bases and J lost 6, with 24 bases in between. Germline CDR1 DFQATT, CDR2 SNEGSKA (reference sequence). The CDR3 spans 17 residues. The CDR3 nucleotides are TGCAGTGCTAGTTCGGTCCGTGGACATTCCAGGCGTCAGCCCCAGCATTTT. This translates into CSASSVRGHSRRQPQHF.

The count of this clone is one. The chain carries TRBV4-2 and TRBJ1-6; 7 bases are shared with TRBD1. V lost 0 bases to trimming and J lost 8 bases; unmatched junction nucleotides: 4. This CDR3 has 15 residues. In germline, CDR1 is LGHNA, CDR2 YNFKEQ. DNA for the CDR3: TGTGCCAGCAGCCAAGAGGCAGGGGGATATTCACCCCTCCACTTT. Translating it yields CASSQEAGGYSPLHF.

The chain joins TRBV4-2 to TRBJ1-2, with D unclear. The CDR3 contains 13 residues. Trimming took off 1 base at V and 6 bases at J, with 9 bases between the two ends. Germline CDR1 is LGHNA and CDR2 is YNFKEQ. This CDR3 is CASSQVPPDGYTF. In DNA form, the CDR3 reads TGTGCCAGCAGCCAAGTACCCCCGGATGGCTACACCTTC.

The chain uses TRBV6-4 and TRBJ2-3, with D perhaps matching TRBD2 (7 bases). Between the trimmed V and J ends, which lost 0 bases and 3 bases, there was a span of 13 bases. CDR1 MRHNA and CDR2 SNTAGT come from the germline V gene. This CDR3 is 16 amino acids long. Here the CDR3 DNA reads TGTGCCAGCAGTGACTCGGTCGGGGGGCTGACAGATACGCAGTATTTT. It is translated as CASSDSVGGLTDTQYF.

The V call is TRBV10-3, the J call TRBJ1-1; a weak D match, TRBD1 (6 bases). The germline V gene encodes CDR1 ENHRY and CDR2 SYGVKD. V lost 7 bases, J lost 4 bases, and 13 bases lay in between. CDR3 length: 13 residues. The CDR3 reads CAIKGGESTEAFF. CDR3 nucleotides: TGTGCCATCAAGGGGGGGGAGAGCACTGAAGCTTTCTTT.

The chain couples TRBV29-1 to TRBJ1-4; no clear D. Germline values: CDR1 SQVTM, CDR2 ANQGSEA. The V end was cut by 2 bases, the J end by 8 bases, with 12 bases between. This CDR3 is 13 amino acids long. The CDR3 region has the DNA TGCAGCGTTGAACGACGGGGTAGCGAAAAACTGTTTTTT. Protein: CSVERRGSEKLFF.

The chain joins TRBV6-1 to TRBJ2-7, with 7 bases aligning to TRBD1. V was pared by 3 bases and J by 2 bases, with 1 base of the junction left unmatched. The CDR3 spans 13 residues. In germline, CDR1 is MNHNS, CDR2 SASEGT. CDR3 protein: CASSEGQTYEQYF. CDR3 coding DNA: TGTGCCAGCAGTGAGGGACAGACCTACGAGCAGTACTTC.

This clone has only one observation. V is TRBV5-4 and J is TRBJ1-4; 8 nucleotides agree with TRBD1. The CDR3 runs to 16 residues. CDR1 SGHNT and CDR2 YYREEE come from the germline V gene (reference sequence). The V gene end was trimmed by 2 bases and the J gene end by 0 bases; junction bases not matched to a gene: 3. The CDR3 here is CASSLQGDATNEKLFF. CDR3 bases: TGTGCCAGCAGCTTACAGGGGGACGCAACTAATGAAAAACTGTTTTTT.